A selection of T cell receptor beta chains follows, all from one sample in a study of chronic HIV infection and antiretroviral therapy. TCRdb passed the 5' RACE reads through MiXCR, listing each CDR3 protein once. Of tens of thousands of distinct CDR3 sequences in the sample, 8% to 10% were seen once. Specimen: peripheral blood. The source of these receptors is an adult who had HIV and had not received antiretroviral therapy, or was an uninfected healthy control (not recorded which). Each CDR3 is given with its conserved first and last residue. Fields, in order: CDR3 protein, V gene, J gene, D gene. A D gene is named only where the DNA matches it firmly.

CDR3: CASSPRDSPEDTQYF
V: TRBV6-6
J: TRBJ2-3
D: TRBD1

CDR3: CASSFWGGNQPQHF
V: TRBV28
J: TRBJ1-5
D: NA

CDR3: CSARDETGGDEQFF
V: TRBV20-1
J: TRBJ2-1
D: NA

CDR3: CASSLAPEDTQYF
V: TRBV27
J: TRBJ2-3
D: NA

CDR3: CAGSSDRTSGLQQFF
V: TRBV7-2
J: TRBJ2-1
D: TRBD2

CDR3: CASKIQSTDTQYF
V: TRBV6-5
J: TRBJ2-3
D: NA

CDR3: CASSTGGGLSSGANVLTF
V: TRBV7-9
J: TRBJ2-6
D: NA

CDR3: CSARAWTGGGATNEKLFF
V: TRBV20-1
J: TRBJ1-4
D: TRBD1

CDR3: CASSADSYTGELFF
V: TRBV2
J: TRBJ2-2
D: NA

CDR3: CASSLAGVEPDTQYF
V: TRBV11-1
J: TRBJ2-3
D: NA

CDR3: CATRLAGSYEQYF
V: TRBV19
J: TRBJ2-7
D: TRBD2

CDR3: CASSLAPGVKNIQYF
V: TRBV7-2
J: TRBJ2-4
D: NA

CDR3: CSVRTGEVYGYTF
V: TRBV29-1
J: TRBJ1-2
D: TRBD1

CDR3: CASGLRPGSAYTDTQYF
V: TRBV12-5
J: TRBJ2-3
D: NA

CDR3: CASEFLRGSSSYEQYF
V: TRBV2
J: TRBJ2-7
D: NA

CDR3: CASSQPGQLLSYEQYF
V: TRBV4-1
J: TRBJ2-7
D: NA

CDR3: CASSPRYPGQGSDTQYF
V: TRBV28
J: TRBJ2-3
D: TRBD1

CDR3: CASSLVTLNTEAFF
V: TRBV11-2
J: TRBJ1-1
D: NA

CDR3: CASSLAEYNIQYF
V: TRBV5-1
J: TRBJ2-4
D: NA

CDR3: CASSLGSVDEQFF
V: TRBV5-1
J: TRBJ2-1
D: NA

CDR3: CASSYPRGTVNNEQFF
V: TRBV28
J: TRBJ2-1
D: NA

CDR3: CASSRGVAGLEETQYF
V: TRBV4-2
J: TRBJ2-5
D: TRBD2

CDR3: CASSRGSGRTDTQYF
V: TRBV7-2
J: TRBJ2-3
D: NA

CDR3: CASSLYVRLGKIYEQYF
V: TRBV7-2
J: TRBJ2-7
D: NA

CDR3: CAWMTDAETQYF
V: TRBV30
J: TRBJ2-5
D: NA

CDR3: CASSTHRDSSYEQYF
V: TRBV21-1
J: TRBJ2-7
D: NA

CDR3: CASSVAPVSSYEQYF
V: TRBV9
J: TRBJ2-7
D: NA

CDR3: CASSYPGGGQGMELYNSPLHF
V: TRBV6-5
J: TRBJ1-6
D: TRBD1

CDR3: CASSLQGGQPQHF
V: TRBV27
J: TRBJ1-5
D: NA

CDR3: CASSDPEGTYGYTF
V: TRBV2
J: TRBJ1-2
D: NA

CDR3: CASSSRDTITGELFF
V: TRBV28
J: TRBJ2-2
D: NA

CDR3: CASSLGAGGGNEQFF
V: TRBV28
J: TRBJ2-1
D: NA

CDR3: CASSRSGGYEQYF
V: TRBV28
J: TRBJ2-7
D: NA

CDR3: CASSGWGTGKQYF
V: TRBV7-2
J: TRBJ2-7
D: NA

CDR3: CASSPASGGGEYGYTF
V: TRBV28
J: TRBJ1-2
D: NA

CDR3: CASSLYTGELFF
V: TRBV7-2
J: TRBJ2-2
D: NA

CDR3: CSARDRAGGPHEQYF
V: TRBV20-1
J: TRBJ2-7
D: TRBD2

CDR3: CASSSPQGLDNEQFF
V: TRBV7-9
J: TRBJ2-1
D: NA

CDR3: CASSFKVNEKLFF
V: TRBV11-3
J: TRBJ1-4
D: NA

CDR3: CASRPGQGFFQPQHF
V: TRBV28
J: TRBJ1-5
D: TRBD1

CDR3: CASSPRAGSTDTQYF
V: TRBV11-1
J: TRBJ2-3
D: NA

CDR3: CASSSWDSTDTQYF
V: TRBV7-9
J: TRBJ2-3
D: NA

CDR3: CASSDGTGGNEQFF
V: TRBV6-4
J: TRBJ2-1
D: TRBD1

CDR3: CASSHPGDRTYIGYTF
V: TRBV28
J: TRBJ1-2
D: TRBD1

CDR3: CASSLDRAWGQYF
V: TRBV7-2
J: TRBJ2-7
D: NA

CDR3: CSARWRESDTQYF
V: TRBV20-1
J: TRBJ2-3
D: TRBD2

CDR3: CATGQASTGELFF
V: TRBV10-3
J: TRBJ2-2
D: TRBD1

CDR3: CSVRTGGRTGELFF
V: TRBV29-1
J: TRBJ2-2
D: TRBD1

CDR3: CASSLGTSGSGTDTQYF
V: TRBV18
J: TRBJ2-3
D: TRBD2

CDR3: CSVVTQGNTIYF
V: TRBV29-1
J: TRBJ1-3
D: NA